The source of this T cell receptor beta chain is a study of T cell responses to AZD1222 COVID-19 vaccine. Overall study results and limits: In a largely white British group with more females than males, clonal diversity was possibly underestimated.

The data were produced by immunoSEQ multiplex PCR, yet TCRdb's version contains in-frame clones alone and is incomplete. The repertoire includes some 80,000 clones, approximately 85% of them detected once, and roughly 5% sits in the top ten. This clone has only a few counts. Its antigen remains unidentified. Germline lookup yields CDR1 MNHEY and CDR2 SVGAGI. Trimming took off 6 bases at V and 4 bases at J, with 15 bases between the two ends. This CDR3 contains 14 residues. The chain links TRBV6-5 to TRBJ1-1; D is perhaps TRBD1 (5 bases). Sequencing used peripheral blood, obtained on day 0 of MenACWY control vaccination. The TCR originated in an adult in good health. CDR3 in amino acids: CASREGTIGTEAFF. CDR3 in DNA: TGTGCCAGCAGGGAGGGGACGATAGGCACTGAAGCTTTCTTT.